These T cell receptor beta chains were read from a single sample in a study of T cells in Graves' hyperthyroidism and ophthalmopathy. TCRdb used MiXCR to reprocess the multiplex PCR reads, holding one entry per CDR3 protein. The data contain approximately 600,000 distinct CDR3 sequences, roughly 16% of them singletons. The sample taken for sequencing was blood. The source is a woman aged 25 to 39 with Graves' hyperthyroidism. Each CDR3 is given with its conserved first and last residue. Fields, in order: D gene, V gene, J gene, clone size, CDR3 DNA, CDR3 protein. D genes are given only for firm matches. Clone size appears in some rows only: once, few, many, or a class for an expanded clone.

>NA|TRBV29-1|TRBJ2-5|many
TGCAGCGCTCTAGGCGGGACCCAAGAGACCCAGTACTTC
CSALGGTQETQYF
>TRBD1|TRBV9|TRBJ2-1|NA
TGTGCCAGCTCACCTACAGGGGTGTCCTACAATGAGCAGTTCTTC
CASSPTGVSYNEQFF
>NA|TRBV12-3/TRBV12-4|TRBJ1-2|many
TGTGCCCGCCGGGGGCCCGATGGCTACACCTTC
CARRGPDGYTF
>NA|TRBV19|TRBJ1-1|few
TGTGCCAGTAGTATATCCCCGACGGTGAACACTGAAGCTTTCTTT
CASSISPTVNTEAFF
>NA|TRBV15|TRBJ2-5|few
TGTGCCACCAGCAGAGCGGGGGAGGTGGAGACCCAGTACTTC
CATSRAGEVETQYF
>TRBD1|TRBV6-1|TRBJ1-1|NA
TGTGCCAGCAGTCCCCCGGAAGGGGGCTACACTGAAGCTTTCTTT
CASSPPEGGYTEAFF
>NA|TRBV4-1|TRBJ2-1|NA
TGCGCCAGCAGCTCCCGGGACTTCTACACTGAGCAGTTCTTC
CASSSRDFYTEQFF
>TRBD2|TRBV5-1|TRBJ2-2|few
TGCGCCAGCAGCTTGACTAGCGGGAGTACCGGGGAGCTGTTTTTT
CASSLTSGSTGELFF
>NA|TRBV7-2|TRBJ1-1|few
TGTGCCATTCTTACCTCGACAGGGAACACTGAAGCTTTCTTT
CAILTSTGNTEAFF
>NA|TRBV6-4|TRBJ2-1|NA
TGTGCCAGGATTCCCTGCGAGCTCCCGAGCTCCTACAATGAGCAGTTCTTC
CARIPCELPSSYNEQFF
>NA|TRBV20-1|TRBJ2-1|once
TGCAGTGCTAGAGATGTAGTTGGTGAGCAGTTCTTC
CSARDVVGEQFF
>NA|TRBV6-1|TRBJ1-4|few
TGTGCCAGCTGGGGAGGAGGCGAAAAACTGTTTTTT
CASWGGGEKLFF
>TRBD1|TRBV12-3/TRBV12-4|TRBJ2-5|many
TGTGCCAGCAGTTTAGGCCCCGGGCAGGGGGCCGGTGAGACCCAGTACTTC
CASSLGPGQGAGETQYF
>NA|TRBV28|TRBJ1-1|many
TGTGCCAGCAGCCATAACGGGAACACTGAAGCTTTCTTT
CASSHNGNTEAFF
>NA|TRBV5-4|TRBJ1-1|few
TGTGCCAGCAGCTTGGATAGGGGCGCCGGGACTGAAGCTTTCTTT
CASSLDRGAGTEAFF
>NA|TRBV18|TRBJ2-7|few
TGTGCCAGCTCACGTACCGACAGAGCCTACGAGCAGTACTTC
CASSRTDRAYEQYF
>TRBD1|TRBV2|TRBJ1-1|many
TGTGCCACCAAGAACAGGGGGCTCGATGAAGCTTTCTTT
CATKNRGLDEAFF
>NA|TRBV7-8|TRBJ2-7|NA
TGTGCCAGCAGCTTAGGGCGGGACACTTCCTACGAGCAGTACTTC
CASSLGRDTSYEQYF
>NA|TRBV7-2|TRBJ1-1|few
TGTGCCAGCAGCTTATATCCCGGACAGTTGAACACTGAAGCTTTCTTT
CASSLYPGQLNTEAFF
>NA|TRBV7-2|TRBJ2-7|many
TGTGCCAGCAGCCAGCGAGGAGGTTACGAGCAGTACTTC
CASSQRGGYEQYF
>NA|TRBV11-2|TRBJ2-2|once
TGTGCCAGCAGCTTATTGTCAGGGCCCACCGGGGGGCTGTTTTTT
CASSLLSGPTGGLFF
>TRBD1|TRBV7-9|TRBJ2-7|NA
TGTGCCAGCAGCGGGACAGGGTTGGGCGAGCAGTACTTC
CASSGTGLGEQYF
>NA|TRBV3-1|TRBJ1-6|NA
TGTGCCAGCAGCCAACCTATTTGGGGGGGAGGTAATTCACCCCTCCACTTT
CASSQPIWGGGNSPLHF
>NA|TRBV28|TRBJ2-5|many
TGTGCCAGCAGTTTAAACTATGTAGAAGAGACCCAGTACTTC
CASSLNYVEETQYF
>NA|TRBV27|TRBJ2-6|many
TGTGCCAGCAGTTTAGGGTACAGGCACTCTGGGGCCAACGTCCTGACTTTC
CASSLGYRHSGANVLTF
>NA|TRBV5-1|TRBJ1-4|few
TGCGCCTCTTCCCGGGGGACGAATGAAAAACTGTTTTTT
CASSRGTNEKLFF
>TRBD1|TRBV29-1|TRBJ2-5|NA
TGCAGCGTTGAAGATTGGGACAGGGGAGAGACCCAGTACTTC
CSVEDWDRGETQYF